This T cell receptor (beta chain) came from a study of CD8 T cells in ankylosing spondylitis. Germline values: CDR1 SQVTM, CDR2 ANQGSEA. The CDR3 loop spans 12 amino acids. Whole-study results and caveats: Reportedly, matched ankylosing spondylitis synovial fluid was significantly enriched for disease-linked clones. Ankylosing spondylitis blood appeared to carry a characteristic TCR beta motif of roughly 8 highly homologous variants.

TCRdb reprocessed the 5' RACE reads via MiXCR and lists one record per CDR3 protein. In the table there are around 340,000 distinct CDR3 sequences, 14% to 15% of which are singletons. This clonotype was found many times. The antigen is undetermined. An end of the junction does not agree with germline; a read error may underlie this. The source is a male donor with ankylosing spondylitis or in good health (not recorded which). The sequenced sample consisted of blood, either unsorted or a sorted T cell fraction (not recorded which). V is TRBV29-1 and J is TRBJ2-1, with TRBD2 identical over 12 bases. The CDR3 sequence is CSVEDRLAGEAF. The CDR3 bases are TGCAGCGTTGAAGACCGACTAGCGGGAGAAGCTTTC.